These 27 T cell receptor beta chains originate from one sample sequenced in a study of T cells expressing NK-cell markers. TCRdb reprocessed the 5' RACE reads; each CDR3 protein has one entry and no DNA is given. In total, the table holds 350,000 to 450,000 distinct CDR3 sequences. Sample: blood T cells: a sorted CD56 or NKG2C T cell subset, CD4+ or CD8+ T cells, or bulk PBMC T cells (not recorded which). These receptors were obtained from a man between 18 and 69 years old in good health.

This rearrangement joins TRBV7-9 to TRBJ2-7; TCRdb's assignment of TRBD1 cannot be checked, as there is no DNA. The germline V gene encodes CDR1 SEHNR and CDR2 FQNEAQ (reference sequence). The CDR3 consists of 16 residues. This CDR3 reads CASSILPGQGSYEQYF.

The gene calls are TRBV5-1 and TRBJ1-4; TCRdb's assignment of TRBD1 cannot be checked, as there is no DNA. CDR3 length: 15 amino acids. Germline assignment: CDR1 SGHRS and CDR2 YFSETQ. This CDR3 is CASSFREGAPEKLFF.

The chain carries TRBV6-1 and TRBJ2-7; the D call of TRBD1 rests on TCRdb alone, since no DNA is present to check it. The germline V gene encodes CDR1 MNHNS and CDR2 SASEGT. The CDR3 runs to 15 residues. The CDR3 is CASRSPTGGLYEQYF.

The rearrangement links TRBV11-1 to TRBJ2-7; TCRdb's assignment of TRBD1 cannot be checked, as there is no DNA. Germline CDR1 and CDR2: SGHAT and FQDESV (reference sequence). The length of the CDR3 is 12 residues. CDR3 in amino acids: CASSWDVYEQYF.

This chain's CDR3 is CASSSQGAYQPQHF. The chain links TRBV19 to TRBJ1-5; TCRdb's D call, TRBD1, is unchecked because there is no DNA. The CDR3 has 14 amino acids. Germline V gene lookup returns CDR1 LNHDA and CDR2 SQIVND (reference sequence).

This chain joins TRBV21-1 and TRBJ1-5; the TRBD1 assignment by TCRdb is unverifiable without DNA. TRBV21-1 is recorded as a pseudogene. CDR3 length: 16 amino acids. The CDR3 here is CASKHPLRDSNQPQHF.

J is TRBJ2-5 and V is TRBV7-2; TCRdb designates TRBD1, a call that cannot be tested without DNA. The CDR3 sequence is 15 residues long. The germline CDR1 and CDR2 sequences are SGHTA and FQGNSA. The CDR3 loop is CASSLATGGGETQYF.

This sequence joins TRBV5-1 and TRBJ2-1; TCRdb lists TRBD2, though no DNA is available to test this call. The CDR3 length is 15 residues. Germline CDR1 is SGHRS and CDR2 is YFSETQ. CDR3 amino acids: CASSLLAGGPSEQFF.

This chain joins TRBV12-3 or TRBV12-4 and TRBJ2-1; checking the TCRdb D call of TRBD1 is not possible without DNA. The CDR3 totals 16 residues. The CDR3 is CASTTLGRGSYNEQFF.

This chain links TRBV11-2 with TRBJ2-2; the D call from TCRdb, TRBD1, cannot be confirmed without DNA. The CDR3 extends over 14 amino acids. The germline gives CDR1 SGHAT, CDR2 FQNNGV. The CDR3 spells CASSTNRAGGELFF.

V usage is TRBV5-1 and J usage is TRBJ2-1; there is no DNA to check the TCRdb D call of TRBD1. This CDR3 contains 15 residues. Per germline, CDR1 SGHRS and CDR2 YFSETQ. The CDR3 is CASSLLGGKVDEQFF. The entire variable domain, with the rest obtained from reference TRBV5-1 and TRBJ2-1, is as follows: KAGVTQTPRYLIKTRGQQVTLSCSPISGHRSVSWYQQTPGQGLQFLFEYFSETQRNKGNFPGRFSGRQFSNSRSEMNVSTLELGDSALYLCASSLLGGKVDEQFFGPGTRLTVL.

The chain is built from TRBV7-8 and TRBJ2-3; TCRdb's D gene call, TRBD2, goes unchecked for lack of DNA. Germline assignment: CDR1 SGHVS and CDR2 FQNEAQ. The CDR3 contains 17 residues. CDR3 in amino acids: CASSPTGLARVTDTQYF.

The V gene is TRBV5-1, the J gene TRBJ1-4. The length of the CDR3 is 13 residues. Germline lookup yields CDR1 SGHRS and CDR2 YFSETQ. CDR3 region: CASKVATNEKLFF.

This chain uses TRBV7-9 with TRBJ2-3; TCRdb indicates TRBD1, and absent DNA this call remains unverified. The CDR3 runs to 13 residues. CDR1 is SEHNR and CDR2 is FQNEAQ in the germline V gene (reference sequence). CDR3 loop: CATKQGSADTQYF.

The J gene is TRBJ2-7, the V gene TRBV7-2; TCRdb's D gene call, TRBD1, goes unchecked for lack of DNA. The germline V gene encodes CDR1 SGHTA and CDR2 FQGNSA. The CDR3 loop spans 17 amino acids. Here the CDR3 reads CASSLAPGRRSSYEQYF.

J is TRBJ2-1 and V is TRBV24-1; TCRdb calls TRBD2, which cannot be checked without DNA. The CDR3 extends over 16 amino acids. The germline gives CDR1 KGHDR, CDR2 SFDVKD. The CDR3 spells CATSDFSRGGLNEQFF.

The genes are TRBV12-3 or TRBV12-4 and TRBJ1-5. The CDR3 is 15 residues long. The CDR3 here is CASSLRRESNQPQHF.

The CDR3 spells CSASVPQGSHSPLHF. This chain joins TRBV20-1 and TRBJ1-6; TCRdb lists TRBD1, though no DNA is available to test this call. Germline V gene data show CDR1 as DFQATT and CDR2 as SNEGSKA (reference sequence). This CDR3 is built from 15 residues.

The J gene is TRBJ1-6, the V gene TRBV5-1; as DNA is missing, the TRBD1 call by TCRdb cannot be tested. Germline V gene data show CDR1 as SGHRS and CDR2 as YFSETQ. The CDR3 is made up of 16 amino acids. The CDR3: CASSLFGGINNSPLHF.

The chain uses TRBV5-5 and TRBJ2-7; the D call from TCRdb, TRBD1, cannot be confirmed without DNA. The CDR3 extends over 15 amino acids. Germline lookup yields CDR1 SGHKS and CDR2 YYEKEE (reference sequence). CDR3 sequence reads: CASRHAPGQDYEQYF.

V is TRBV6-1 and J is TRBJ1-1. Germline V gene sequence: CDR1 MNHNS, CDR2 SASEGT. The CDR3 consists of 14 residues. The CDR3 sequence is CASSEEDTNTEAFF.

V usage is TRBV12-3 or TRBV12-4 and J usage is TRBJ1-3; checking the TCRdb D call of TRBD1 is not possible without DNA. The CDR3 is 14 residues long. CDR3 loop: CASTPTGTGNTIYF.

The chain recombines TRBV6-5 with TRBJ2-3; the D gene TCRdb calls, TRBD2, cannot be checked with no DNA. This CDR3 has 15 residues. Germline lookup yields CDR1 MNHEY and CDR2 SVGAGI. The CDR3 spells CASSYGTSSTDTQYF.

The rearrangement uses TRBV20-1 and TRBJ1-2; no DNA is available, so the TRBD1 call from TCRdb remains unchecked. The CDR3 is 18 amino acids. The germline V gene has CDR1 DFQATT and CDR2 SNEGSKA (reference sequence). The CDR3 loop reads CSARSTSGTGSLGYGYTF.

V and J are TRBV7-7 and TRBJ1-1; checking the TCRdb D call of TRBD1 is not possible without DNA. The CDR3 runs to 14 residues. The germline V gene encodes CDR1 SSHAT and CDR2 FNYEAQ (reference sequence). CDR3 amino acids: CASSPLGAGTEAFF.

The rearrangement uses TRBV2 and TRBJ2-5; checking the TCRdb D call of TRBD2 is not possible without DNA. Germline V CDR1 and CDR2: SNHLY, FYNNEI. The CDR3 loop spans 14 amino acids. CDR3: CASRTGLHQETQYF. Combining the CDR3 with reference TRBV2 and TRBJ2-5 gives the whole variable domain EPEVTQTPSHQVTQMGQEVILRCVPISNHLYFYWYRQILGQKVEFLVSFYNNEISEKSEIFDDQFSVERPDGSNFTLKIRSTKLEDSAMYFCASRTGLHQETQYFGPGTRLLVL.

The J gene is TRBJ1-1, the V gene TRBV20-1. CDR3 size: 12 residues. The germline CDR1 and CDR2 sequences are DFQATT and SNEGSKA (reference sequence). The CDR3 protein is CSAPKKGTEAFF.